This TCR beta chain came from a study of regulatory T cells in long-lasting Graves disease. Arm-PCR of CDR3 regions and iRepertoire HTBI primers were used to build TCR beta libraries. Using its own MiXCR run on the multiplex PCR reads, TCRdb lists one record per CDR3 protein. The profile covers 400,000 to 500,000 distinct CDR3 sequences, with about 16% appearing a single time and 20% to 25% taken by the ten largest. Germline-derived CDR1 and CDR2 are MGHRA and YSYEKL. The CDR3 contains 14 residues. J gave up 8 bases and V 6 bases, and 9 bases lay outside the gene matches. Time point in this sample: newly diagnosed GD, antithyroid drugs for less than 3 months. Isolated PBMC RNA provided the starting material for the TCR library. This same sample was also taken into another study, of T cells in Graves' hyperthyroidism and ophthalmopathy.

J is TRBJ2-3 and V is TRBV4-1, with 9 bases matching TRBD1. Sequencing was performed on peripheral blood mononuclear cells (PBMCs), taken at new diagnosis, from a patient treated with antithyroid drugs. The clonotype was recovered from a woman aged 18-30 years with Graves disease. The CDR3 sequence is CASRQDRGPPTQYF. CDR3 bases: TGCGCCAGCAGGCAGGACAGGGGTCCCCCTACGCAGTATTTT.